These 11 T cell receptor beta chains originate from one sample sequenced in a study of T cells after yellow fever vaccination. Each CDR3 protein is one row after TCRdb ran MiXCR on the 5' RACE reads. The sample holds about 320,000 distinct CDR3 sequences, 9.5% to 15% seen once. Sample: CD4+ T cells sorted from PBMCs, taken 15 days after the yellow fever booster vaccination. The receptor set was obtained from a man between 18 and 29 years old who received the YFV17D yellow fever vaccine.

This clonotype showed up just a few times. A read error may produce the germline difference seen at one junction end. The rearrangement uses TRBV14 and TRBJ1-2, with D perhaps matching TRBD1 (5 bases). This CDR3 contains 12 residues. CDR1 SGHDN and CDR2 FVKESK come from the germline V gene. The CDR3 spells CASSHVGTHISF. The CDR3 DNA follows: TGTGCCAGCAGCCATGTAGGGACCCATATCTCCTTC.

This clonotype was picked up a small number of times. The chain carries TRBV9 and TRBJ1-5; D might be TRBD1 (6 bases). The CDR3 has 15 residues. Germline V lookup: CDR1 SGDLS, CDR2 YYNGEE. Trimming shortened V by 3 bases and J by 0 bases, and 10 bases separated the two germline ends. The DNA for the CDR3 is TGTGCCAGCAGCGCGGACAGCTATAGCAATCAGCCCCAGCATTTT. Protein: CASSADSYSNQPQHF.

The chain joins TRBV4-2 to TRBJ2-3, with 10 nucleotides matching TRBD2. This CDR3 region has 17 residues. Germline CDR1 reads LGHNA; CDR2 reads YNFKEQ. J lost 1 base, V lost 1 base, and 5 bases had no gene match. This CDR3 is CASSQAPSGGGTDTQYF. In DNA form, the CDR3 reads TGTGCCAGCAGCCAAGCCCCTAGCGGGGGCGGCACAGATACGCAGTATTTT.

The chain links TRBV5-6 to TRBJ2-1; D is tentatively TRBD1 or TRBD2 (6 bases each). CDR1 and CDR2 (germline): SGHDT, YYEEEE. The CDR3 extends over 15 amino acids. The V end lost 1 base, the J end lost 9 bases, and 17 bases lay between the germline ends. CDR3 bases: TGTGCCAGCAGCTTGCCCGGGGGCCAGTCGGGTGAGCAGTTCTTC. This sequence encodes CASSLPGGQSGEQFF.

The CDR3 sequence: CASSEIRSGSPLHF. CDR3 sequence (DNA): TGTGCCAGCAGTGAAATTCGTTCGGGTTCACCCCTCCACTTT. The chain joins TRBV2 to TRBJ1-6; D ambiguous. Germline V gene lookup returns CDR1 SNHLY and CDR2 FYNNEI. CDR3 length: 14 amino acids. V shed 2 bases and J shed 9 bases, with 11 bases lying between them.

This clonotype was seen repeatedly, ten times or more. This chain joins TRBV7-2 and TRBJ2-3, with TRBD2 identical over 13 bases. The CDR3 extends over 16 amino acids. Unmatched junction bases numbered 7, after V lost 4 bases and J lost 6 bases. From germline, CDR1 is SGHTA and CDR2 FQGNSA. For the CDR3, the DNA is TGTGCCAGCAGCTCCGGGACTAGCGGGGCGCTGGATACGCAGTATTTT. This sequence encodes CASSSGTSGALDTQYF.

The chain has TRBV4-2 and TRBJ2-7; TRBD2 matches at 7 bases. The V gene's germline CDR1 is LGHNA and CDR2 YNFKEQ. After removal of 6 bases from V and 3 bases from J, the junction contained 8 bases not matched to a gene. This CDR3 has 14 amino acids. The CDR3, as DNA: TGTGCCAGCAGGGTGGCAGCGGGGAGCTACGAGCAGTACGTC. It codes for CASRVAAGSYEQYV.

In its sample, this clonotype was seen many times. The chain has TRBV3-1 and TRBJ2-7; no reliable D call. This CDR3 is 16 amino acids long. CDR1 LGHDT and CDR2 YNNKEL come from the germline V gene (reference sequence). Trimming took 3 bases from V and 7 from J, leaving 22 bases between them. The CDR3 nucleotides read TGTGCCAGCAGCCAGCCCGCGAATGTCGCTGTCGAAGAGCAGTACTTC. Protein: CASSQPANVAVEEQYF.

The rearrangement joins TRBV12-3 or TRBV12-4 to TRBJ1-1; possible D gene TRBD1, 5 bases. Trimming left V 6 bases short and J 6 bases short, with 14 bases between. The CDR3 runs to 13 residues. CDR3 residues: CASSPGQWAEAFF. CDR3 DNA sequence: TGTGCCAGCAGCCCGGGGCAGTGGGCTGAAGCTTTCTTT.

The sample holds a few counts of this clonotype. The J gene is TRBJ2-1, the V gene TRBV12-3 or TRBV12-4, with 9 nucleotides matching TRBD1. This CDR3 has 14 amino acids. V trimming: 5 bases; J trimming: 5 bases; junction bases outside the gene matches: 4. The CDR3: CASSVWTGDNEQFF. The CDR3 DNA follows: TGTGCCAGCAGTGTGTGGACAGGGGACAATGAGCAGTTCTTC.

The CDR3 reads CASSYLSGFEAFF. The CDR3 coding sequence is TGTGCCAGCAGTTACTTATCCGGGTTTGAAGCTTTCTTT. V and J are TRBV6-6 and TRBJ1-1, with no clear D. Germline lookup yields CDR1 MNHNY and CDR2 SVGAGI (reference sequence). With 1 base removed from V and 7 bases from J, the gap between germline ends came to 10 bases. The CDR3 loop spans 13 amino acids.